This paragraph reports one TCR beta chain. What it binds is not known. The germline V and J ends were trimmed by 1 base and 5 bases, with 11 bases remaining between them. Germline V gene data show CDR1 as SGHTA and CDR2 as FQGNSA. The CDR3 spans 14 residues. One entry per CDR3 protein results from TCRdb running MiXCR on the reads. Of approximately 170,000 distinct CDR3 sequences in the sample, around 14% were seen once. The sample belongs to a study of T cell repertoires in cytomegalovirus infection. Study-level background: Public TCR beta signatures indicated both CMV infection and matching HLA type.

General study results and limits: The response measured ex vivo was dominated by TCR beta clonotypes (HLA-C-restricted and CMV-specific). People with CMV and the relevant HLA were identified by cumulative public TCR beta family frequency.

The sample was PBMCs. The chain joins TRBV7-2 to TRBJ1-2; D is unclear. This TCR was sampled from a human donor in good health (CMV status not recorded). Some clones in this sample may be carry-over from other donors' samples. CDR3 DNA sequence: TGTGCCAGCAGCTTAGGGGCCATTGGGTATGGCTACACCTTC. It yields the protein CASSLGAIGYGYTF.